Each of the 7 T cell receptor beta chains below was sequenced from the same sample in a study of response to subunit inactivated influenza vaccine. TCRdb reprocessed the RT-PCR reads with MiXCR, giving one entry per CDR3 protein. The sample contains approximately 310,000 distinct CDR3 sequences, just over 20% of which appear only once. This specimen was PBMCs from blood, taken less than 22 months after vaccination. The receptors originated from a man aged 45-69 years who received an inactivated influenza vaccine.

There are a few counts of this clonotype. The V call is TRBV2, the J call TRBJ1-6, with 7 bases identical to TRBD1. Germline V gene sequence: CDR1 SNHLY, CDR2 FYNNEI. This CDR3 region has 14 residues. V lost 8 bases and J lost 7; bases outside the gene matches: 8. The CDR3, as DNA: TGTGCCAGCGGAGACAGGGTGGGGAATTCACCCCTCCACTTT. Translated: CASGDRVGNSPLHF. The full variable domain, with the rest looked up from reference TRBV2 and TRBJ1-6, is EPEVTQTPSHQVTQMGQEVILRCVPISNHLYFYWYRQILGQKVEFLVSFYNNEISEKSEIFDDQFSVERPDGSNFTLKIRSTKLEDSAMYFCASGDRVGNSPLHFGNGTRLTVT.

V is TRBV9 and J is TRBJ1-1; D is ambiguous. Trimming stripped 4 bases from V and 2 bases from J, with 18 bases between. The CDR3 is made up of 16 amino acids. The germline gives CDR1 SGDLS, CDR2 YYNGEE. The CDR3 bases are TGTGCCAGCAGCCCAACGGACGGGGATCCCAACACTGAAGCTTTCTTT. The encoded protein is CASSPTDGDPNTEAFF.

The sample holds a few counts of this clonotype. V usage is TRBV5-6 and J usage is TRBJ2-1; 7 bases line up with TRBD1. Germline trimming cut 4 bases from V and 9 bases from J; bases unmatched to any gene: 10. This CDR3 has 14 residues. Germline V lookup: CDR1 SGHDT, CDR2 YYEEEE. The CDR3 DNA is TGTGCCAGCAGCCCATTACCAACAGGGGTTGAGCAGTTCTTC. Translation gives CASSPLPTGVEQFF. Full variable domain (rest looked up from reference TRBV5-6 and TRBJ2-1): DAGVTQSPTHLIKTRGQQVTLRCSPKSGHDTVSWYQQALGQGPQFIFQYYEEEERQRGNFPDRFSGHQFPNYSSELNVNALLLGDSALYLCASSPLPTGVEQFFGPGTRLTVL.

The chain couples TRBV7-9 to TRBJ2-5, with a weak D call TRBD2 (7 bases). Germline CDR1 and CDR2: SEHNR and FQNEAQ (reference sequence). CDR3 length: 17 amino acids. Trimming removed 3 bases at V and 5 bases at J, with 22 bases between. The CDR3 DNA reads TGTGCCAGCAGCTTCGGGTGGCGGGGGCCCACCTTGGAGACCCAGTACTTC. It encodes CASSFGWRGPTLETQYF.

This clonotype was seen only a few times. The chain links TRBV6-2 or TRBV6-3 to TRBJ2-1; 8 bases map to TRBD2. This CDR3 is 16 amino acids long. In germline, CDR1 is MNHEY, CDR2 SVGEGT. V was clipped by 5 bases and J by 0 bases; unmatched bases: 6. CDR3 nucleotides: TGTGCCAGCAGTGGATACAGCGGGGGCTCCTACAATGAGCAGTTCTTC. It translates to CASSGYSGGSYNEQFF.

The gene calls are TRBV20-1 and TRBJ1-2; no firm D call. Per germline, CDR1 DFQATT and CDR2 SNEGSKA (reference sequence). The CDR3 totals 14 residues. V dropped 6 bases and J dropped 0 bases, with 14 bases sitting between them. CDR3 bases: TGCAGTGCCCCATTTGAAGGATCTAACTATGGCTACACCTTC. Translation gives CSAPFEGSNYGYTF.

The DNA of the CDR3 is TGCGCCAGCAGCCAATCACAACGGGCAGAGACAAATTCACCCCTCCACTTT. Protein sequence: CASSQSQRAETNSPLHF. The V gene is TRBV4-1, the J gene TRBJ1-6; D uncertain. Per germline, CDR1 MGHRA and CDR2 YSYEKL. V shed 2 bases and J shed 7 bases, with 18 bases lying between them. This CDR3 is built from 17 residues.